Included here is one T cell receptor (beta chain) sequence, with context. The entry originates in a study of T-cell reconstitution after alpha-beta-depleted transplantation in children. Preparing the TCRbeta library involved the use of unique molecular identifiers. TCRdb redid the calling of the PCR reads with MiXCR, one entry per CDR3 protein. The sample holds about 340,000 distinct CDR3 sequences; less than 15% are singletons and the top ten take about 3.9%. The CDR3 length is 11 residues. Per the germline V gene, CDR1 is DFQATT and CDR2 is SNEGSKA (reference sequence). Sample: PBMCs, taken from the stem cell graft. The gene calls are TRBV20-1 and TRBJ2-5; no reliable D call. The receptor was isolated from a human donor who donated a stem cell graft to a child with Fanconi anemia. DNA of the CDR3: TGCTCGGCGTCATTAGGGGAGACCCAGTACTTC. Its protein product is CSASLGETQYF.